Listed below are T cell receptor beta chains from one sample, sequenced in a study of blood T cell repertoires in COVID-19. The protocol was immunoSEQ multiplex PCR, while the TCRdb copy is restricted to in-frame clones and leaves out a portion. The table shows 200,000 or so clones, with approximately 82% occurring only once. The sequencing sample was made of peripheral blood. All receptors come from a man aged 35 to 55 who had recovered from COVID-19. CDR3s include the opening cysteine and the closing phenylalanine or tryptophan. The order of the fields is J gene, V gene, clone size, D gene, CDR3 length, CDR3 DNA, CDR3 protein. A D gene is named only where the DNA matches it firmly. Size tells how often a clone was seen (once, few, many) or the class of an expanded clone, and some rows leave it out.

j_call: TRBJ2-7; v_call: TRBV6-5; clone_size: NA; d_call: TRBD1; cdr3_length: 14; cdr3_nt: TGTGCCAGCAGTTATTCGTCCGGGACAGGGGTGGTGTACTTC; cdr3_aa: CASSYSSGTGVVYF
j_call: TRBJ1-1; v_call: TRBV3-1/TRBV3-2; clone_size: NA; d_call: NA; cdr3_length: 12; cdr3_nt: TGTGCCAGCAGCCTCGGGAACACTGAAGCTTTCTTT; cdr3_aa: CASSLGNTEAFF
j_call: TRBJ2-2; v_call: TRBV5-4; clone_size: NA; d_call: NA; cdr3_length: 13; cdr3_nt: TGTGCCAGCATCCCTACGGGGTCCGGGGAGCTGTTTTTT; cdr3_aa: CASIPTGSGELFF
j_call: TRBJ2-2; v_call: TRBV5-4; clone_size: NA; d_call: TRBD1; cdr3_length: 17; cdr3_nt: TGTGCCAGCAGCTCCGCCCTGGGACAGGGTGGCACCGGGGAGCTGTTTTTT; cdr3_aa: CASSSALGQGGTGELFF
j_call: TRBJ2-3; v_call: TRBV6-6; clone_size: NA; d_call: NA; cdr3_length: 14; cdr3_nt: TGTGCCAGCATATCTTCAGGGTTGGGGGATACGCAGTATTTT; cdr3_aa: CASISSGLGDTQYF
j_call: TRBJ1-2; v_call: TRBV4-3; clone_size: once; d_call: NA; cdr3_length: 17; cdr3_nt: TGCGCCAGCAGCCAAGGGAGAGGGGGTTTGCAAAACTATGGCTACACCTTC; cdr3_aa: CASSQGRGGLQNYGYTF
j_call: TRBJ2-1; v_call: TRBV6-2/TRBV6-3; clone_size: NA; d_call: NA; cdr3_length: 15; cdr3_nt: TGTGCCAGCAGTCCCGGGAAGAGTACAGACAATGAGCAGTTCTTC; cdr3_aa: CASSPGKSTDNEQFF
j_call: TRBJ1-6; v_call: TRBV7-6; clone_size: few; d_call: NA; cdr3_length: 13; cdr3_nt: TGTGCCAGCAGCTTTGGGAGGGATTCACCCCTCCACTTT; cdr3_aa: CASSFGRDSPLHF
j_call: TRBJ2-5; v_call: TRBV19; clone_size: NA; d_call: NA; cdr3_length: 13; cdr3_nt: TGTGCCAGTAGTGAGGGGGCGGGGGAGACCCAGTACTTC; cdr3_aa: CASSEGAGETQYF
j_call: TRBJ2-1; v_call: TRBV4-3; clone_size: NA; d_call: NA; cdr3_length: 14; cdr3_nt: TGCGCCAGCAGCCAAGTCCTAGCACCCAATGAGCAGTTCTTC; cdr3_aa: CASSQVLAPNEQFF
j_call: TRBJ2-2; v_call: TRBV27; clone_size: NA; d_call: TRBD1; cdr3_length: 15; cdr3_nt: TGTGCCAGCAGACAGGACAGGGGGCTAACCGGGGAGCTGTTTTTT; cdr3_aa: CASRQDRGLTGELFF
j_call: TRBJ2-5; v_call: TRBV7-6; clone_size: NA; d_call: NA; cdr3_length: 13; cdr3_nt: TGTGCCAGCAGCTTAGAGAGGCGAGAGACCCAGTACTTC; cdr3_aa: CASSLERRETQYF
j_call: TRBJ1-2; v_call: TRBV12-3/TRBV12-4; clone_size: many; d_call: NA; cdr3_length: 11; cdr3_nt: TGTGCCAGCAGCGCTGAGGTTGGCTACACCTTC; cdr3_aa: CASSAEVGYTF
j_call: TRBJ2-7; v_call: TRBV6-5; clone_size: NA; d_call: NA; cdr3_length: 15; cdr3_nt: TGTGCCAGCAGTTACTCGGGCGGGGTCCCCTACGAGCAGTACTTC; cdr3_aa: CASSYSGGVPYEQYF
j_call: TRBJ2-3; v_call: TRBV27; clone_size: few; d_call: TRBD2; cdr3_length: 14; cdr3_nt: TGTGCCAGCAGTTTAAGTAGCGGGGCAGATACGCAGTATTTT; cdr3_aa: CASSLSSGADTQYF
j_call: TRBJ2-3; v_call: TRBV6-5; clone_size: NA; d_call: NA; cdr3_length: 13; cdr3_nt: TGTGCCAGCAGTAACCCACTCACAGATACGCAGTATTTT; cdr3_aa: CASSNPLTDTQYF
j_call: TRBJ1-6; v_call: TRBV30; clone_size: NA; d_call: NA; cdr3_length: 20; cdr3_nt: TGTGCCTGGAGGAATAAGGGGTTTTCTCGACCTAGCTCCTATAATTCACCCCTCCACTTT; cdr3_aa: CAWRNKGFSRPSSYNSPLHF
j_call: TRBJ1-3; v_call: TRBV7-9; clone_size: NA; d_call: TRBD1; cdr3_length: 16; cdr3_nt: TGTGCCAGCATGGTTTTGGGACAGGGGAACGGAAACACCATATATTTT; cdr3_aa: CASMVLGQGNGNTIYF
j_call: TRBJ2-1; v_call: TRBV4-3; clone_size: NA; d_call: TRBD1; cdr3_length: 16; cdr3_nt: TGCGCCAGCAGCCAACCCGGACAGGGCTCCTACAATGAGCAGTTCTTC; cdr3_aa: CASSQPGQGSYNEQFF
j_call: TRBJ1-1; v_call: TRBV5-1; clone_size: NA; d_call: NA; cdr3_length: 14; cdr3_nt: TGCGCCAGCAGCTTCCGCGCCGCGAACACTGAAGCTTTCTTT; cdr3_aa: CASSFRAANTEAFF
j_call: TRBJ2-1; v_call: TRBV5-1; clone_size: few; d_call: NA; cdr3_length: 15; cdr3_nt: TGCGCCAGCAGCTTGTCCCCAGGGGGGATCAATGAGCAGTTCTTC; cdr3_aa: CASSLSPGGINEQFF
j_call: TRBJ2-7; v_call: TRBV27; clone_size: NA; d_call: TRBD2; cdr3_length: 14; cdr3_nt: TGTGCCAGCAGCTGGACTAGTCCCGTTTACGAGCAGTACTTC; cdr3_aa: CASSWTSPVYEQYF
j_call: TRBJ1-5; v_call: TRBV7-2; clone_size: NA; d_call: TRBD1; cdr3_length: 16; cdr3_nt: TGTGCCAGCAGCTTAGCTTCGACAGGGTTCAATCAGCCCCAGCATTTT; cdr3_aa: CASSLASTGFNQPQHF
j_call: TRBJ2-7; v_call: TRBV4-1; clone_size: NA; d_call: TRBD2; cdr3_length: 15; cdr3_nt: TGCGCCAGCAGCCAAAGCGGGATGGGGTCCTACGAGCAGTACTTC; cdr3_aa: CASSQSGMGSYEQYF
j_call: TRBJ2-3; v_call: TRBV7-8; clone_size: once; d_call: TRBD1; cdr3_length: 14; cdr3_nt: TGTGCCAGCAGCCGAGGGGACAGAGCAGATACGCAGTATTTT; cdr3_aa: CASSRGDRADTQYF
j_call: TRBJ2-7; v_call: TRBV19; clone_size: NA; d_call: TRBD2; cdr3_length: 14; cdr3_nt: TGTGCCAGTAGTAATCTAGCGGGCGGGTACGAGCAGTACTTC; cdr3_aa: CASSNLAGGYEQYF
j_call: TRBJ2-3; v_call: TRBV11-2; clone_size: NA; d_call: NA; cdr3_length: 13; cdr3_nt: TGTGCCAGCAGCCCACTCGGGGGTTATACGCAGTATTTT; cdr3_aa: CASSPLGGYTQYF
j_call: TRBJ2-5; v_call: TRBV25-1; clone_size: NA; d_call: NA; cdr3_length: 14; cdr3_nt: TGTGCCAGCAGTGACAACCTGGCGGGGGAGACCCAGTACTTC; cdr3_aa: CASSDNLAGETQYF
j_call: TRBJ2-5; v_call: TRBV7-2; clone_size: NA; d_call: TRBD2; cdr3_length: 13; cdr3_nt: TGTGCCAGCAGCTTAGGCGGGAGTGAGACCCAGTACTTC; cdr3_aa: CASSLGGSETQYF
j_call: TRBJ1-2; v_call: TRBV29-1; clone_size: NA; d_call: NA; cdr3_length: 14; cdr3_nt: TGCAGCGTTGAATCCCCGGTGACAGGCTATGGCTACACCTTC; cdr3_aa: CSVESPVTGYGYTF
j_call: TRBJ1-6; v_call: TRBV6-5; clone_size: NA; d_call: TRBD1; cdr3_length: 15; cdr3_nt: TGTGCCAGCAAAACACAGGGGGGGGGTAATTCACCCCTCCACTTT; cdr3_aa: CASKTQGGGNSPLHF
j_call: TRBJ2-7; v_call: TRBV6-5; clone_size: NA; d_call: NA; cdr3_length: 14; cdr3_nt: TGTGCCAGCGGAAGGGCGGCAGGGCGCCACGAGCAGTACTTC; cdr3_aa: CASGRAAGRHEQYF
j_call: TRBJ1-3; v_call: TRBV4-2; clone_size: NA; d_call: NA; cdr3_length: 16; cdr3_nt: TGTGCCAGCAGCCAAGTAAGTGCGGAGTCTGGAAACACCATATATTTT; cdr3_aa: CASSQVSAESGNTIYF
j_call: TRBJ2-7; v_call: TRBV29-1; clone_size: NA; d_call: TRBD1; cdr3_length: 13; cdr3_nt: TGCAGCGTAAACCGACAGGGTGGGGCCGAGCAGTACTTC; cdr3_aa: CSVNRQGGAEQYF
j_call: TRBJ2-7; v_call: TRBV5-5; clone_size: NA; d_call: TRBD2; cdr3_length: 15; cdr3_nt: TGTGCCAGCAGCTTGGTAGGTAGCGGGAGTTACGAGCAGTACTTC; cdr3_aa: CASSLVGSGSYEQYF
j_call: TRBJ1-2; v_call: TRBV7-2; clone_size: NA; d_call: NA; cdr3_length: 13; cdr3_nt: TGTGCCAGCAGCTTAGCCAGGGGCTATGGCTACACCTTC; cdr3_aa: CASSLARGYGYTF
j_call: TRBJ2-5; v_call: TRBV10-3; clone_size: NA; d_call: TRBD2; cdr3_length: 16; cdr3_nt: TGTGCCATCAGTGAGTCCGCGGGGAGGGCACCAGAGACCCAGTACTTC; cdr3_aa: CAISESAGRAPETQYF
j_call: TRBJ2-3; v_call: TRBV3-1/TRBV3-2; clone_size: NA; d_call: TRBD2; cdr3_length: 14; cdr3_nt: TGTGCCAGCAGCGCTAGCGGGACAGAGGATACGCAGTATTTT; cdr3_aa: CASSASGTEDTQYF
j_call: TRBJ2-7; v_call: TRBV5-4; clone_size: NA; d_call: NA; cdr3_length: 15; cdr3_nt: TGTGCCAGCAGTAGAAACCGGGACAAAGCCTACGAGCAGTACTTC; cdr3_aa: CASSRNRDKAYEQYF
j_call: TRBJ1-1; v_call: TRBV7-9; clone_size: few; d_call: NA; cdr3_length: 12; cdr3_nt: TGTGCCAGCAGCTTAGAGAGCGATGAAGCTTTCTTT; cdr3_aa: CASSLESDEAFF
j_call: TRBJ2-1; v_call: TRBV12-3/TRBV12-4; clone_size: NA; d_call: NA; cdr3_length: 11; cdr3_nt: TGTGCCAGCAGTGAGACAGATGAGCAGTTCTTC; cdr3_aa: CASSETDEQFF
j_call: TRBJ1-6; v_call: TRBV27; clone_size: NA; d_call: NA; cdr3_length: 14; cdr3_nt: TGTGCCAGCGGCCTCGGGCAGGGAGGTTCACCCCTCCACTTT; cdr3_aa: CASGLGQGGSPLHF
j_call: TRBJ1-1; v_call: TRBV6-5; clone_size: once; d_call: TRBD1; cdr3_length: 14; cdr3_nt: TGTGCCAGCATTATCCAGGGGGGTGGAACTGAAGCTTTCTTT; cdr3_aa: CASIIQGGGTEAFF
j_call: TRBJ2-1; v_call: TRBV19; clone_size: once; d_call: TRBD1; cdr3_length: 14; cdr3_nt: TGTGCCAGTAGTCTCCGACAGGGGGGAGCTGAGCAGTTCTTC; cdr3_aa: CASSLRQGGAEQFF
j_call: TRBJ1-1; v_call: TRBV19; clone_size: NA; d_call: TRBD1; cdr3_length: 12; cdr3_nt: TGTCCGACAGGGGGCTTTCACACTGAAGCTTTCTTT; cdr3_aa: CPTGGFHTEAFF
j_call: TRBJ2-5; v_call: TRBV6-2/TRBV6-3; clone_size: NA; d_call: TRBD1; cdr3_length: 14; cdr3_nt: TGTGCCAGCAGTCCGACAGGGATCCAAGAGACCCAGTACTTC; cdr3_aa: CASSPTGIQETQYF
j_call: TRBJ2-3; v_call: TRBV5-4; clone_size: NA; d_call: TRBD2; cdr3_length: 14; cdr3_nt: TGTGCCAGCAGCTCGAGCGGGACGGCAGATACGCAGTATTTT; cdr3_aa: CASSSSGTADTQYF
j_call: TRBJ1-6; v_call: TRBV11-2; clone_size: once; d_call: TRBD1; cdr3_length: 14; cdr3_nt: TGTGCCAGCAGCGAGGGGACAGCCAATTCACCCCTCCACTTT; cdr3_aa: CASSEGTANSPLHF
j_call: TRBJ1-4; v_call: TRBV15; clone_size: NA; d_call: TRBD1; cdr3_length: 16; cdr3_nt: TGTGCCACCAGCAGAGACCCCGGGACAGGGGGCGAAAAACTGTTTTTT; cdr3_aa: CATSRDPGTGGEKLFF
j_call: TRBJ1-1; v_call: TRBV19; clone_size: few; d_call: NA; cdr3_length: 13; cdr3_nt: TGTGCCAGTATATGGCGGGAGAACACTGAAGCTTTCTTT; cdr3_aa: CASIWRENTEAFF
j_call: TRBJ1-5; v_call: TRBV19; clone_size: NA; d_call: NA; cdr3_length: 17; cdr3_nt: TGTGCCAGTAGTACAAGGCAAGGGGAGGCGTTCAATCAGCCCCAGCATTTT; cdr3_aa: CASSTRQGEAFNQPQHF
j_call: TRBJ2-4; v_call: TRBV12-3/TRBV12-4; clone_size: NA; d_call: TRBD2; cdr3_length: 13; cdr3_nt: TGTGCCAGCAGTCGGGGGGGCAAAAACATTCAGTACTTC; cdr3_aa: CASSRGGKNIQYF
j_call: TRBJ2-7; v_call: TRBV2; clone_size: NA; d_call: NA; cdr3_length: 11; cdr3_nt: TGTGCCAGCAGGAGACAGGACGAGCAGTACTTC; cdr3_aa: CASRRQDEQYF
j_call: TRBJ2-7; v_call: TRBV5-1; clone_size: few; d_call: NA; cdr3_length: 12; cdr3_nt: TGCGCCAGCAGCTTGGGTCAATACGAGCAGTACTTC; cdr3_aa: CASSLGQYEQYF
j_call: TRBJ2-3; v_call: TRBV25-1; clone_size: NA; d_call: TRBD1; cdr3_length: 15; cdr3_nt: TGTGCCAGCAGTGTAACAGGGGGAGTCACAGATACGCAGTATTTT; cdr3_aa: CASSVTGGVTDTQYF